This passage covers 23 T cell receptor beta chains from one sample sequenced in a study of shared clonotypes between healthy human individuals. The method was immunoSEQ multiplex PCR; TCRdb's version includes in-frame clones alone and lacks a portion of them. The profile shows 600,000 to 700,000 clones, about three quarters of them singletons. The sample comprised memory CD4+ T cells sorted from blood. Sample subset: CD45RA-negative fraction. These receptors were taken from a woman younger than 45 in good health.

The CDR3 DNA follows: TGTGCCTGGAGTGCACTAGCGGGATTCTACAATGAGCAGTTCTTC. Protein: CAWSALAGFYNEQFF. The rearrangement uses TRBV30 and TRBJ2-1; 10 bases fit TRBD2. Per germline, CDR1 GTSNPN and CDR2 SVGIG (reference sequence). V dropped 1 base and J dropped 3; count of bases not matched to a gene: 3. The CDR3 runs 15 residues.

V gene TRBV2 combines with J gene TRBJ2-1; D gene uncertain. CDR1 is SNHLY, CDR2 FYNNEI, per germline. The V and J ends lost 3 bases and 3 bases respectively, with 6 bases between them. This CDR3 is built from 13 residues. The CDR3 DNA reads TGTGCCAGCAGTGAGGGTATCTACAATGAGCAGTTCTTC. Translating gives CASSEGIYNEQFF.

The chain couples TRBV4-1 to TRBJ2-1, with TRBD2 matching 9 bases. The germline CDR1 and CDR2 sequences are MGHRA and YSYEKL. The CDR3 length is 15 residues. V was clipped by 1 base and J by 4 bases; unmatched bases: 2. Here the CDR3 reads CASSQVAGAYNEQFF. DNA for the CDR3: TGCGCCAGCAGCCAAGTAGCGGGAGCTTACAATGAGCAGTTCTTC.

This clone has only a few counts. The V and J genes are TRBV11-2 and TRBJ1-1; perhaps TRBD1 as D (6 bases). The CDR3 runs to 12 residues. Germline V gives CDR1 SGHAT, CDR2 FQNNGV. Trimming took 5 bases from V and 11 from J, leaving 15 bases between them. The CDR3 sequence: CASSANRERAFF. Here the CDR3 DNA reads TGTGCCAGCAGCGCCAACAGGGAAAGGGCTTTCTTT.

The chain is built from TRBV5-1 and TRBJ2-1, with TRBD2 as a possible D gene (6 bases). Germline-derived CDR1 and CDR2 are SGHRS and YFSETQ. The V end was cut by 0 bases, the J end by 5 bases, with 12 bases between. This CDR3 spans 15 amino acids. In DNA form, the CDR3 reads TGCGCCAGCAGCTTGGCGGGGGAGTCCCACAATGAGCAGTTCTTC. Amino acids: CASSLAGESHNEQFF.

This clone was picked up a small number of times. V is TRBV7-9 and J is TRBJ2-6; D is undetermined. This CDR3 comprises 16 residues. Looked up from germline, CDR1 is SEHNR and CDR2 is FQNEAQ (reference sequence). V gave up 2 bases and J gave up 0 bases, with 8 bases separating them. For the CDR3, the DNA is TGTGCCAGCAGCTTAACCATCAGCTCTGGGGCCAACGTCCTGACTTTC. Translation: CASSLTISSGANVLTF.

V usage is TRBV30 and J usage is TRBJ2-5, with TRBD2 matching 7 bases. The CDR3 runs to 14 residues. Looked up from germline, CDR1 is GTSNPN and CDR2 is SVGIG (reference sequence). Trimming at V came to 2 bases and at J to 5 bases, leaving 8 bases not matched to a gene. The CDR3 DNA reads TGTGCCTGGAGTCGTGGTGCCGGGGGGGAGACCCAGTACTTC. The encoded protein is CAWSRGAGGETQYF.

This clone has only a few counts. This rearrangement joins TRBV9 to TRBJ2-5; 11 bases agree with TRBD2. The trim removed 2 bases at V and 2 bases at J, leaving 8 bases unmatched. The CDR3 sequence is 17 residues long. Germline V lookup: CDR1 SGDLS, CDR2 YYNGEE. DNA of the CDR3: TGTGCCAGCAGCGTGGGGGGACTAGCGGATCTACAAGAGACCCAGTACTTC. Translation gives CASSVGGLADLQETQYF.

This clone was picked up a small number of times. CDR3 residues: CASNPNGANYGYTF. In nucleotides, the CDR3 is TGTGCCAGCAATCCCAATGGCGCAAACTATGGCTACACCTTC. V gene TRBV6-6 combines with J gene TRBJ1-2; D is unclear. The CDR3 runs to 14 residues. Trimming took 7 bases from V and 2 from J, leaving 14 bases between them. CDR1 MNHNY and CDR2 SVGAGI come from the germline V gene (reference sequence).

This clone was recorded a few times. The rearrangement joins TRBV7-9 to TRBJ1-1; D ambiguous. In germline, CDR1 is SEHNR, CDR2 FQNEAQ (reference sequence). The V end lost 1 base, the J end lost 7 bases, and 7 bases lay between the germline ends. The CDR3 extends over 12 amino acids. In nucleotides, the CDR3 is TGTGCCAGCAGCTTAGAAAGGTTTGAAGCTTTCTTT. Amino acids: CASSLERFEAFF.

The rearrangement joins TRBV20-1 to TRBJ2-3; D unclear. The length of the CDR3 is 11 residues. Germline CDR1 reads DFQATT; CDR2 reads SNEGSKA (reference sequence). Trimming stripped 6 bases from V and 4 bases from J, with 8 bases between. Here the CDR3 reads CSAARSDTQYF. Written as DNA, the CDR3 is TGCAGTGCGGCCCGCTCAGATACGCAGTATTTT.

The genes are TRBV5-6 and TRBJ1-5; 9 positions agree with TRBD1. The germline V gene has CDR1 SGHDT and CDR2 YYEEEE. After removal of 1 base from V and 6 bases from J, the junction contained 5 bases not matched to a gene. The CDR3 is 15 amino acids. CDR3 nucleotide sequence: TGTGCCAGCAGCTTGTTTGGGACAGGGTCTCAGCCCCAGCATTTT. Translation gives CASSLFGTGSQPQHF.

Written as DNA, the CDR3 is TGTGCCAGCAAGGGACCTCGGAACACTGAAGCTTTCTTT. This translates into CASKGPRNTEAFF. This rearrangement joins TRBV2 to TRBJ1-1; D might be TRBD1 (5 bases). The germline V gene has CDR1 SNHLY and CDR2 FYNNEI. The CDR3 is made up of 13 amino acids. V was trimmed by 7 bases and J by 1 base, leaving 10 bases between them.

This clone was seen repeatedly, ten times or more. V gene TRBV6-5 combines with J gene TRBJ2-1, with TRBD2 identical over 9 bases. J gave up 4 bases and V 7 bases, and 8 bases lay outside the gene matches. The CDR3 loop spans 15 amino acids. CDR1 is MNHEY and CDR2 is SVGAGI in the germline V gene. The CDR3 sequence: CASNPGAGGYNEQFF. The DNA for the CDR3 is TGTGCCAGCAACCCAGGGGCGGGAGGGTACAATGAGCAGTTCTTC.

The chain carries TRBV5-4 and TRBJ2-1, with TRBD2 identical over 8 bases. Trimming cost V 4 bases and J 7 bases; bases outside gene matches: 10. This CDR3 is 15 amino acids long. In germline, CDR1 is SGHNT, CDR2 YYREEE (reference sequence). CDR3: CASSHLTSGSNEQFF. The CDR3 bases are TGTGCCAGCAGCCACCTCACTAGCGGCTCTAATGAGCAGTTCTTC.

This clone was counted a few times. The chain combines TRBV27 with TRBJ1-5; D gene ambiguous. Trimming took 7 bases from V and 3 from J, leaving 16 bases between them. The V gene's germline CDR1 is MNHEY and CDR2 SMNVEV (reference sequence). This CDR3 comprises 15 residues. The CDR3 protein is CASKGSSGPNQPQHF. CDR3 DNA sequence: TGTGCCAGCAAAGGCAGTTCAGGACCCAATCAGCCCCAGCATTTT.

V usage is TRBV6-5 and J usage is TRBJ1-5, with D maybe TRBD1 (5 bases). The germline CDR1 and CDR2 sequences are MNHEY and SVGAGI. The CDR3 contains 13 residues. V lost 7 bases and J lost 4, with 11 bases in between. The CDR3, as DNA: TGTGCCAGCAAGGCAGGGATGAATCAGCCCCAGCATTTT. It translates to CASKAGMNQPQHF.

In nucleotides, the CDR3 is TGTGCCAGTATCAAATCCGGGACTAGCGGGAGTAACGAGCAGTTCTTC. This codes for CASIKSGTSGSNEQFF. V usage is TRBV19 and J usage is TRBJ2-1, with TRBD2 identical over 14 bases. Germline CDR1 is LNHDA and CDR2 is SQIVND (reference sequence). This CDR3 contains 16 residues. V was pared by 7 bases and J by 10 bases, with 12 bases of the junction left unmatched.

The chain carries TRBV7-9 and TRBJ1-2, with 10 nucleotides matching TRBD1. The CDR3 is 14 residues long. The V segment lost 5 bases and the J segment 8 bases; nucleotides outside the gene matches: 8. Germline CDR1 is SEHNR and CDR2 is FQNEAQ (reference sequence). The CDR3 region is CASSPTGTGAGYTF. In DNA form, the CDR3 reads TGTGCCAGCAGCCCGACCGGGACAGGGGCCGGCTACACCTTC. The whole variable domain, remainder taken from reference TRBV7-9 and TRBJ1-2, is DTGVSQNPRHKITKRGQNVTFRCDPISEHNRLYWYRQTLGQGPEFLTYFQNEAQLEKSRLLSDRFSAERPKGSFSTLEIQRTEQGDSAMYLCASSPTGTGAGYTFGSGTRLTVV.

The chain joins TRBV6-5 to TRBJ1-2; TRBD1 aligns across 9 bases. This CDR3 contains 15 residues. In germline, CDR1 is MNHEY, CDR2 SVGAGI. V dropped 5 bases and J dropped 10; count of bases not matched to a gene: 14. Here the CDR3 DNA reads TGTGCCAGCAGTACCCCCGGGACAGGGCTTATCTACTACACCTTC. Translation gives CASSTPGTGLIYYTF.

V gene TRBV21-1 combines with J gene TRBJ2-4; TRBD2 is the table's D call, not checked against the DNA. TRBV21-1 counts as a pseudogene. This CDR3 region has 16 residues. CDR3 sequence reads: CASSKRLEVAKNIQYF. The CDR3, as DNA: TGTGCCAGCAGCAAAAGACTAGAGGTAGCCAAAAACATTCAGTACTTC.

This chain connects TRBV7-5 to TRBJ2-3; the table's D call, TRBD2, has no DNA check behind it. TRBV7-5 is annotated as a pseudogene. CDR3 length: 16 residues. The CDR3 loop reads CVRSHPGGSRTDTQYF. CDR3 DNA sequence: TGTGTCAGAAGCCACCCGGGGGGATCGCGCACAGATACGCAGTATTTT.

The chain joins TRBV10-1 to TRBJ2-2, with D hard to call. The CDR3 loop spans 15 amino acids. Trimming stripped 2 bases from V and 5 bases from J, with 12 bases between. Germline CDR1 WNHNN, CDR2 SYGVQD (reference sequence). The chain's CDR3 is CASSELTEGTGELFF. The CDR3 DNA is TGCGCCAGCAGTGAGCTTACGGAAGGGACCGGGGAGCTGTTTTTT.